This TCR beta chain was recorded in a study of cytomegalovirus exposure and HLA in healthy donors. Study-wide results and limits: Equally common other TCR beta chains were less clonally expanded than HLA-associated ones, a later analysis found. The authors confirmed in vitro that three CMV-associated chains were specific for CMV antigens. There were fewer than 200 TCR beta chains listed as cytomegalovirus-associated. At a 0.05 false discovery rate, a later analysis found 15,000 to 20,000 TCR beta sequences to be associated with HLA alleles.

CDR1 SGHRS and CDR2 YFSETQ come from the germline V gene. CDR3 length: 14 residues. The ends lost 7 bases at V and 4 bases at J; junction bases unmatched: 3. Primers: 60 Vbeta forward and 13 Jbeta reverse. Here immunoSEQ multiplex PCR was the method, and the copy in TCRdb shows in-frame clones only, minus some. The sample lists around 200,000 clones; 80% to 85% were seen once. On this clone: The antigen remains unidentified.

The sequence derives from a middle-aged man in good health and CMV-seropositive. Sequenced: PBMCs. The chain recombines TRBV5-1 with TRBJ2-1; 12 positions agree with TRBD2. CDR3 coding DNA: TGCGCCAGCCGACTAGCGGGGGAATACAATGAGCAGTTCTTC. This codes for CASRLAGEYNEQFF.